The entry below describes one TCR beta chain. This could be a read error, since a much larger clone is one nucleotide away. The gene symbols are mouse symbols. The data belong to a study of CD8+ T cells in alopecia areata. TCR sequencing used cDNA made by reverse transcription of extracted RNA. Clones were read by immunoSEQ multiplex PCR, and TCRdb kept only the in-frame ones, dropping some. The sample includes around 300,000 clones, none of them occurring once. A sort of pooled cutaneous lymph node cells used CD4, CD8alpha, NKG2D, NKG2ACE and other stains. Sequencing was carried out using CD4+ T cells sorted from a lymph node. The source is a C3H/HeJ mouse with alopecia areata. The mouse strain carries the MHC haplotype H2-k.

The CDR3 DNA, read in part, is TGTGCCAGCAGCCGACAGAACACCGGG. Encoded protein: CASSRQNTG. The entire CDR3 protein is CASSRQNTGQLYF. The chain uses TRBV5 and TRBJ2-2, with D perhaps matching TRBD1 (5 bases). The sequence runs out 4 residues before the end of the CDR3; the remainder is reconstructed from the germline J gene. In germline, CDR1 is LGHNA, CDR2 YNLKQL (reference sequence). Deletions cut 4 bases from V and 2 bases from J, with 5 bases between. The CDR3 is made up of 13 amino acids.